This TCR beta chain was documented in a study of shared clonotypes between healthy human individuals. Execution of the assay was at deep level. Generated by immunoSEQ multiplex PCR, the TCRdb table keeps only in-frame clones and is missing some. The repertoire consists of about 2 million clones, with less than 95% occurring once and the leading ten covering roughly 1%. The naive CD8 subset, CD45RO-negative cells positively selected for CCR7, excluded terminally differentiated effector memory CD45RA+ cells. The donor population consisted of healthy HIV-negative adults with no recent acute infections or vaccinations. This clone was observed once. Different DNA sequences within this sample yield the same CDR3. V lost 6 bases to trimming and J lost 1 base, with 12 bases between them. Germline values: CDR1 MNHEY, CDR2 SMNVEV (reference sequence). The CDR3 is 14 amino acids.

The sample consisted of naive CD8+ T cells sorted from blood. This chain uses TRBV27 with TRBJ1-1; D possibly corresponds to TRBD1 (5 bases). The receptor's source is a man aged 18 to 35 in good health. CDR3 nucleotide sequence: TGTGCCAGCAGCCACAGGACGGGGAACACTGAAGCTTTCTTT. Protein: CASSHRTGNTEAFF.